These T cell receptor beta chains were read from a single sample in a study of OX40 agonist ivuxolimab in advanced cancers. Data came from immunoSEQ multiplex PCR; TCRdb stores just in-frame clones and leaves some out. The sample lists about 23,000 clones, 83% occurring once. The sequencing here drew on CD4+ or CD8+ T cells sorted from blood, taken in a trial of the OX40 agonist ivuxolimab. These receptor sequences come from an adult with an advanced solid tumor such as melanoma, head and neck, liver or kidney cancer. Both conserved end residues are part of each CDR3. The D gene is left open where the match is weak. Size is stated for part of the rows, as once, few or many counts, or as a class when the clone is expanded.

j_gene: TRBJ1-1; v_gene: TRBV9; d_gene: -; abundance: once; CDR3aa: CASSLGQLNTEAFF; CDR3nt: TGTGCCAGCAGCTTGGGACAACTGAACACTGAAGCTTTCTTT
j_gene: TRBJ1-3; v_gene: TRBV4-1; d_gene: TRBD1; abundance: few; CDR3aa: CASSLWTGSGNTIYF; CDR3nt: TGCGCCAGCAGCCTATGGACAGGCTCTGGAAACACCATATATTTT
j_gene: TRBJ2-2; v_gene: TRBV10-3; d_gene: -; abundance: few; CDR3aa: CAIEEGQDTGELFF; CDR3nt: TGTGCCATCGAGGAGGGGCAGGACACCGGGGAGCTGTTTTTT
j_gene: TRBJ1-6; v_gene: TRBV4-1; d_gene: -; abundance: -; CDR3aa: CASSRPQGSYNSPLHF; CDR3nt: TGCGCCAGCAGCCGGCCCCAGGGATCCTATAATTCACCCCTCCACTTT
j_gene: TRBJ2-7; v_gene: TRBV7-9; d_gene: TRBD1; abundance: -; CDR3aa: CASSSRPTGRGVEQYF; CDR3nt: TGTGCCAGCAGCTCGAGACCGACAGGGCGAGGGGTCGAGCAGTACTTC
j_gene: TRBJ1-2; v_gene: TRBV11-2; d_gene: TRBD1; abundance: -; CDR3aa: CASSLGDSDYGYTF; CDR3nt: TGTGCCAGCAGCTTAGGGGACAGCGACTATGGCTACACCTTC
j_gene: TRBJ2-7; v_gene: TRBV5-4; d_gene: TRBD2; abundance: -; CDR3aa: CASSLGRGGAREQYF; CDR3nt: TGTGCCAGCAGCTTGGGCCGCGGGGGGGCTCGAGAGCAGTACTTC
j_gene: TRBJ2-1; v_gene: TRBV18; d_gene: -; abundance: -; CDR3aa: CASSPWDSREQFF; CDR3nt: TGTGCCAGCTCACCATGGGACTCCAGGGAGCAGTTCTTC
j_gene: TRBJ2-1; v_gene: TRBV11-2; d_gene: TRBD2; abundance: -; CDR3aa: CASSLGMERGFGEQFF; CDR3nt: TGTGCCAGCAGCTTAGGGATGGAGCGGGGTTTTGGTGAGCAGTTCTTC
j_gene: TRBJ2-3; v_gene: TRBV29-1; d_gene: TRBD1; abundance: few; CDR3aa: CSVEGRRTGQTDTQYF; CDR3nt: TGCAGCGTTGAAGGTCGGCGGACAGGGCAGACAGATACGCAGTATTTT
j_gene: TRBJ1-2; v_gene: TRBV6-5; d_gene: -; abundance: -; CDR3aa: CASSYGRGGYGYTF; CDR3nt: TGTGCCAGCAGTTACGGCAGGGGCGGCTATGGCTACACCTTC
j_gene: TRBJ2-7; v_gene: TRBV6-5; d_gene: -; abundance: -; CDR3aa: CASSYSGSYEQYF; CDR3nt: TGTGCCAGCAGTTACTCGGGGTCCTACGAGCAGTACTTC
j_gene: TRBJ2-7; v_gene: TRBV6-5; d_gene: TRBD1; abundance: -; CDR3aa: CASSYRSTGAGYEQYF; CDR3nt: TGTGCCAGCAGTTACCGGTCGACAGGGGCAGGGTACGAGCAGTACTTC
j_gene: TRBJ1-5; v_gene: TRBV5-6; d_gene: -; abundance: -; CDR3aa: CASSLTGKGQPQHF; CDR3nt: TGTGCCAGCAGCTTGACAGGGAAAGGTCAGCCCCAGCATTTT
j_gene: TRBJ2-3; v_gene: TRBV27; d_gene: -; abundance: -; CDR3aa: CASSVSGRTDTQYF; CDR3nt: TGTGCCAGCAGTGTGTCAGGACGCACAGATACGCAGTATTTT
j_gene: TRBJ1-2; v_gene: TRBV7-8; d_gene: TRBD1; abundance: -; CDR3aa: CASSSSPGTGIYGYTF; CDR3nt: TGTGCCAGCAGCTCGTCCCCCGGGACAGGGATCTATGGCTACACCTTC
j_gene: TRBJ2-7; v_gene: TRBV27; d_gene: TRBD2; abundance: -; CDR3aa: CASSFWVGGAYEQYF; CDR3nt: TGTGCCAGCAGTTTTTGGGTGGGGGGGGCCTACGAGCAGTACTTC
j_gene: TRBJ1-2; v_gene: TRBV28; d_gene: -; abundance: -; CDR3aa: CASTAPANYGYTF; CDR3nt: TGTGCCAGCACTGCACCCGCTAACTATGGCTACACCTTC
j_gene: TRBJ1-1; v_gene: TRBV4-1; d_gene: -; abundance: once; CDR3aa: CASSQRFARGNTEAFF; CDR3nt: TGCGCCAGCAGCCAACGCTTTGCACGGGGGAACACTGAAGCTTTCTTT
j_gene: TRBJ1-1; v_gene: TRBV13; d_gene: -; abundance: -; CDR3aa: CASSLDREAFF; CDR3nt: TGTGCCAGCAGCCTGGACAGAGAAGCTTTCTTT
j_gene: TRBJ2-5; v_gene: TRBV27; d_gene: -; abundance: -; CDR3aa: CASSFPGSETQYF; CDR3nt: TGTGCCAGCAGTTTTCCGGGGTCGGAGACCCAGTACTTC
j_gene: TRBJ1-3; v_gene: TRBV4-3; d_gene: TRBD1; abundance: -; CDR3aa: CASSQDGTGRNTIYF; CDR3nt: TGCGCCAGCAGCCAAGATGGGACAGGGCGAAACACCATATATTTT
j_gene: TRBJ2-7; v_gene: TRBV7-9; d_gene: -; abundance: once; CDR3aa: CASMGRTSYEQYF; CDR3nt: TGTGCCAGCATGGGACGGACCTCCTACGAGCAGTACTTC
j_gene: TRBJ2-6; v_gene: TRBV13; d_gene: -; abundance: -; CDR3aa: CASSLRQYGANVLTF; CDR3nt: TGTGCCAGCAGCTTAAGGCAATATGGGGCCAACGTCCTGACTTTC
j_gene: TRBJ2-7; v_gene: TRBV27; d_gene: TRBD1; abundance: -; CDR3aa: CASSPGTARYEQYF; CDR3nt: TGTGCCAGCAGTCCCGGGACAGCTCGATACGAGCAGTACTTC
j_gene: TRBJ2-7; v_gene: TRBV16; d_gene: -; abundance: -; CDR3aa: CASSLDGTIYEQYF; CDR3nt: TGTGCCAGCAGCCTCGACGGGACCATCTACGAGCAGTACTTC
j_gene: TRBJ1-1; v_gene: TRBV18; d_gene: -; abundance: -; CDR3aa: CASSPETVSGVTEAFF; CDR3nt: TGTGCCAGCTCACCCGAGACAGTCAGTGGAGTTACTGAAGCTTTCTTT
j_gene: TRBJ2-7; v_gene: TRBV9; d_gene: -; abundance: -; CDR3aa: CASSGEGGKYYEQYF; CDR3nt: TGTGCCAGCAGCGGGGAGGGGGGGAAGTACTACGAGCAGTACTTC